The present T cell receptor (beta chain) was sequenced within a study of blood T cell repertoires in COVID-19. Study-wide context: T cells, B-cell-depleted T cells, or PBMCs provided the cDNA or gDNA that served as material.

Deletions cut 3 bases from V and 4 bases from J, with 13 bases between. The CDR3 spans 16 residues. Germline CDR1 MDHEN, CDR2 SYDVKM. The age range of participants was about 18 to 89 years, with residence in fewer than 25 US areas. Some clones are missing from TCRdb's copy, which holds only in-frame ones; the method was immunoSEQ multiplex PCR. This table holds roughly 220,000 clones, 80% to 90% found once. The sequencing sample was made of PBMCs or T cells enriched from blood (not recorded which). The TCR comes from a woman aged 18 to 35 in a cohort exposed to, infected with or recovered from COVID-19 (not recorded which). The V and J genes are TRBV28 and TRBJ2-6, with D possibly being TRBD1 (6 bases). This chain's CDR3 is CASSFLGARGANVLTF. CDR3 bases: TGTGCCAGCAGTTTTTTGGGGGCGCGGGGGGCCAACGTCCTGACTTTC.